This is a list of T cell receptor beta chains from one sample in a study of blood T cell repertoires in COVID-19. Clones were sequenced by immunoSEQ multiplex PCR, and TCRdb holds only the in-frame ones, with some missing. The sample lists around 99,000 clones; roughly 83% were seen once. The sample consisted of peripheral blood. The receptor set was obtained from a human donor in a cohort sampled during active COVID-19. CDR3s include the opening cysteine and the closing phenylalanine or tryptophan. A D gene is named only where the DNA matches it firmly. Clone size appears in some rows only: once, few, many, or a class for an expanded clone.

j_gene: TRBJ1-2; d_gene: NA; abundance: NA; v_gene: TRBV4-3; CDR3nt: TGCGCCAGCAGCCAAGCGGTAGGGGCTTATGGCTACACCTTC; CDR3aa: CASSQAVGAYGYTF
j_gene: TRBJ1-5; d_gene: TRBD1; abundance: medium-sized; v_gene: TRBV6-2/TRBV6-3; CDR3nt: TGTGCCAGCAGCTACTACCGGACAGGGGGCGGTTTGTCCCAGCATTTT; CDR3aa: CASSYYRTGGGLSQHF
j_gene: TRBJ2-2; d_gene: NA; abundance: NA; v_gene: TRBV24-1; CDR3nt: TGTGCCACCAGTGACCACGACAGGATAAGGAACACCGGGGAGCTGTTTTTT; CDR3aa: CATSDHDRIRNTGELFF
j_gene: TRBJ1-1; d_gene: NA; abundance: NA; v_gene: TRBV19; CDR3nt: TGTGCCAGTAGTCCCCGGGAGGGGGTCAACACTGAAGCTTTCTTT; CDR3aa: CASSPREGVNTEAFF
j_gene: TRBJ1-1; d_gene: NA; abundance: NA; v_gene: TRBV28; CDR3nt: TGTGGCGCGTGGGCTCGGACTGAAGCTTTCTTT; CDR3aa: CGAWARTEAFF
j_gene: TRBJ1-1; d_gene: NA; abundance: NA; v_gene: TRBV11-1; CDR3nt: TGTGCCAGCAGCTTAGTTGGCAACCCGGAGACTGAAGCTTTCTTT; CDR3aa: CASSLVGNPETEAFF
j_gene: TRBJ1-2; d_gene: NA; abundance: NA; v_gene: TRBV3-1/TRBV3-2; CDR3nt: TGTGCCAGCAGGAGGACACAGCCTAACTATGGCTACACCTTC; CDR3aa: CASRRTQPNYGYTF
j_gene: TRBJ2-5; d_gene: TRBD2; abundance: NA; v_gene: TRBV7-8; CDR3nt: TGTGCCAGCAGCTTAGCAGGACTAGCGCGGCAAGAGACCCAGTACTTC; CDR3aa: CASSLAGLARQETQYF
j_gene: TRBJ2-3; d_gene: TRBD2; abundance: NA; v_gene: TRBV4-2; CDR3nt: TGTGCCAGCAGCCACTTTAGCGGGAGTACAGATACGCAGTATTTT; CDR3aa: CASSHFSGSTDTQYF
j_gene: TRBJ2-1; d_gene: NA; abundance: NA; v_gene: TRBV27; CDR3nt: TGTGCCGCCGGGGCCGGGGGTGCGGGTTACTACAATGAGCAGTTCTTC; CDR3aa: CAAGAGGAGYYNEQFF
j_gene: TRBJ1-2; d_gene: TRBD1; abundance: NA; v_gene: TRBV11-2; CDR3nt: TGTGCCAGCAGCTTAGATCAGGGACAGGGGTTCGGCTACACCTTC; CDR3aa: CASSLDQGQGFGYTF
j_gene: TRBJ1-3; d_gene: NA; abundance: NA; v_gene: TRBV4-1; CDR3nt: TGCGCCAGCAGCCAAGGAGAAAACTCTGGAAACACCATATATTTT; CDR3aa: CASSQGENSGNTIYF
j_gene: TRBJ2-3; d_gene: NA; abundance: NA; v_gene: TRBV19; CDR3nt: TGTGCCAGTAGGGGGCCTAGCACAGATACGCAGTATTTT; CDR3aa: CASRGPSTDTQYF
j_gene: TRBJ2-1; d_gene: TRBD2; abundance: NA; v_gene: TRBV28; CDR3nt: TGTGCCAGCAGTTTGTCAACCTATGGCGGGAGGGGGTCCTACAATGAGCAGTTCTTC; CDR3aa: CASSLSTYGGRGSYNEQFF
j_gene: TRBJ1-1; d_gene: TRBD1; abundance: NA; v_gene: TRBV28; CDR3nt: TGTGCCAGCAGTCCACAGGGGCAGGCTGAAGCTTTCTTT; CDR3aa: CASSPQGQAEAFF
j_gene: TRBJ1-3; d_gene: NA; abundance: NA; v_gene: TRBV5-1; CDR3nt: TGCGCCAGCAGCTTGGGTGGGGCCACCTCTGGAAACACCATATATTTT; CDR3aa: CASSLGGATSGNTIYF
j_gene: TRBJ1-5; d_gene: TRBD1; abundance: NA; v_gene: TRBV7-7; CDR3nt: TGTGCTAGCAGCACAGTCGGGACAGGTCATCAGCCCCAGCATTTT; CDR3aa: CASSTVGTGHQPQHF
j_gene: TRBJ1-1; d_gene: TRBD1; abundance: NA; v_gene: TRBV7-8; CDR3nt: TGTGCCAGCAGCATAGGACAGGGGGTCGAAGCTTTCTTT; CDR3aa: CASSIGQGVEAFF
j_gene: TRBJ2-2; d_gene: TRBD2; abundance: NA; v_gene: TRBV19; CDR3nt: TGTGCCAGCCAGCACCTAGCGGGGGGCACCGGGGAGCTGTTTTTT; CDR3aa: CASQHLAGGTGELFF
j_gene: TRBJ1-2; d_gene: NA; abundance: NA; v_gene: TRBV7-2; CDR3nt: TGTGCCAGCAGCTTACGGGGGAACTATGGCTACACCTTC; CDR3aa: CASSLRGNYGYTF
j_gene: TRBJ2-7; d_gene: NA; abundance: NA; v_gene: TRBV18; CDR3nt: TGTGCCAGCTCACCACGAGGGGGTAGCTCCTACGAGCAGTACTTC; CDR3aa: CASSPRGGSSYEQYF
j_gene: TRBJ1-1; d_gene: NA; abundance: many; v_gene: TRBV29-1; CDR3nt: TGCAGCGTTGTATCGAACACTGAAGCTTTCTTT; CDR3aa: CSVVSNTEAFF
j_gene: TRBJ2-5; d_gene: TRBD1; abundance: NA; v_gene: TRBV19; CDR3nt: TGTGCCAGTAGTACCTCCGGGACAGTTCTAGAGACCCAGTACTTC; CDR3aa: CASSTSGTVLETQYF
j_gene: TRBJ2-7; d_gene: TRBD1; abundance: NA; v_gene: TRBV27; CDR3nt: TGTGCCAGCAGTAGAAAACCGGGACAGGCCTCCTACGAGCAGTACTTC; CDR3aa: CASSRKPGQASYEQYF
j_gene: TRBJ1-5; d_gene: NA; abundance: NA; v_gene: TRBV21-1; CDR3nt: TGTGCCAGCAGCAAAGTCTTTTTCTTGGAGAGTCGCAATCAGCCCCAGCATTTT; CDR3aa: CASSKVFFLESRNQPQHF
j_gene: TRBJ2-1; d_gene: TRBD1; abundance: NA; v_gene: TRBV11-2; CDR3nt: TGTGCCAGCAGCCCAGGGACAGCATCCTACAATGAGCAGTTCTTC; CDR3aa: CASSPGTASYNEQFF
j_gene: TRBJ2-3; d_gene: NA; abundance: NA; v_gene: TRBV28; CDR3nt: TGTGCCAGCAGTTCGCACACATCTTCAGATACGCAGTATTTT; CDR3aa: CASSSHTSSDTQYF
j_gene: TRBJ2-3; d_gene: NA; abundance: once; v_gene: TRBV7-6; CDR3nt: TGTGCCAGCAGCTTCTCACCTCCTGGCACGCAGTATTTT; CDR3aa: CASSFSPPGTQYF